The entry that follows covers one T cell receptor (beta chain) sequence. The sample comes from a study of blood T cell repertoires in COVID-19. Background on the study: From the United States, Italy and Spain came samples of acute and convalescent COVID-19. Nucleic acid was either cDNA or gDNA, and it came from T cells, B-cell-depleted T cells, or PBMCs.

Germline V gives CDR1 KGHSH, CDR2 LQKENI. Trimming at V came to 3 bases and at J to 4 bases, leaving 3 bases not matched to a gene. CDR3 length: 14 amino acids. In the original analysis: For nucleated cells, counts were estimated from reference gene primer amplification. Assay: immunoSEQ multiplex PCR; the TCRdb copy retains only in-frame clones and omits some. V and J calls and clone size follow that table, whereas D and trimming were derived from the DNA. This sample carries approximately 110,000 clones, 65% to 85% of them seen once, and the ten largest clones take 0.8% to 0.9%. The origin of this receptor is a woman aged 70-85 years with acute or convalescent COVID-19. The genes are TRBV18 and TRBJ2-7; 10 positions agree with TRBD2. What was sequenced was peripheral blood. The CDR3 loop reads CASSPSGRSYEQYF. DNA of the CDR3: TGTGCCAGCTCACCTAGCGGGAGGTCATACGAGCAGTACTTC.